A single sample is the source of the 25 T cell receptor beta chains below, sequenced in a study of blood T cell repertoires in COVID-19. This table comes from immunoSEQ multiplex PCR, and its TCRdb copy is limited to in-frame clones, with some not included. Here the sample spans 60,000 to 90,000 clones, roughly 84% being singletons. The sample taken for sequencing was peripheral blood. The source is a man between 60 and 75 years old with COVID-19, enrolled during active disease.

The V gene is TRBV28, the J gene TRBJ2-2; 8 bases align to TRBD2. Per the germline V gene, CDR1 is MDHEN and CDR2 is SYDVKM. The CDR3 runs to 19 residues. Germline trimming cut 5 bases from V and 0 bases from J; bases unmatched to any gene: 14. CDR3 protein: CASSLPAGRGVANTGELFF. CDR3 DNA: TGTGCCAGCAGTCTACCCGCTGGGCGGGGGGTCGCGAACACCGGGGAGCTGTTTTTT.

The chain combines TRBV4-1 with TRBJ2-7, with 11 bases fitting TRBD1. The germline V gene has CDR1 MGHRA and CDR2 YSYEKL. The CDR3 covers 15 residues. V was pared by 1 base and J by 4 bases, with 3 bases of the junction left unmatched. The CDR3 DNA reads as TGCGCCAGCAGCCAAGGGGACAGGGGGGGATACGAGCAGTACTTC. Encoded protein: CASSQGDRGGYEQYF.

This clone occurred a few times. The chain is built from TRBV9 and TRBJ2-1; TRBD2 matches at 11 bases. This CDR3 spans 17 amino acids. Germline V gene sequence: CDR1 SGDLS, CDR2 YYNGEE. V was clipped by 6 bases and J by 7 bases; unmatched bases: 15. The CDR3 bases are TGTGCCAGCATCCTACCCCTTAGCGGGGGGGGCGGTAATGAGCAGTTCTTC. Residues: CASILPLSGGGGNEQFF.

V usage is TRBV10-3 and J usage is TRBJ2-1; 11 bases are a match to TRBD2. Germline values: CDR1 ENHRY, CDR2 SYGVKD. This CDR3 region has 15 residues. V was clipped by 4 bases and J by 2 bases; unmatched bases: 1. The CDR3 DNA follows: TGTGCCATCAGTGCGGGACTAGCGGCCTACAATGAGCAGTTCTTC. Amino acid sequence: CAISAGLAAYNEQFF.

The J gene is TRBJ2-5, the V gene TRBV12-5; the match to TRBD1 covers 9 bases. Per germline, CDR1 LGHNT and CDR2 FRNRAP. The CDR3 sequence is 14 residues long. With 5 bases clipped from V and 4 bases from J, the junction kept 5 bases outside the gene matches. The CDR3 DNA is TGTGCTAGTGGTCCAGGACAGGGGTTAGAGACCCAGTACTTC. It is translated as CASGPGQGLETQYF.

This chain uses TRBV4-1 with TRBJ2-5, with D maybe TRBD1 (6 bases). The CDR3 consists of 15 residues. Germline values: CDR1 MGHRA, CDR2 YSYEKL. With 1 base removed from V and 3 bases from J, the gap between germline ends came to 12 bases. The CDR3 reads CASSQVRHREETQYF. DNA for the CDR3: TGCGCCAGCAGCCAAGTCCGGCACAGGGAAGAGACCCAGTACTTC.

This clone was seen a single time. This rearrangement joins TRBV13 to TRBJ1-6; D is unresolved. The ends were cut back, 6 bases at V and 10 bases at J, with 16 bases in the middle. The CDR3 runs to 14 residues. Germline CDR1 reads PRHDT; CDR2 reads FYEKMQ (reference sequence). The CDR3 loop reads CASRQRPGRSPLHF. In nucleotides, the CDR3 is TGTGCCAGCAGACAAAGGCCCGGGAGGTCACCCCTCCACTTT. Full variable domain (missing parts from reference TRBV13 and TRBJ1-6): AAGVIQSPRHLIKEKRETATLKCYPIPRHDTVYWYQQGPGQDPQFLISFYEKMQSDKGSIPDRFSAQQFSDYHSELNMSSLELGDSALYFCASRQRPGRSPLHFGNGTRLTVT.

Only a few counts were recorded for this clone. The chain combines TRBV27 with TRBJ1-1; D gene uncertain. The CDR3 covers 15 residues. V dropped 0 bases and J dropped 2 bases, with 10 bases sitting between them. Germline V gene lookup returns CDR1 MNHEY and CDR2 SMNVEV (reference sequence). CDR3 in amino acids: CASSLSPDINTEAFF. CDR3 DNA sequence: TGTGCCAGCAGTTTATCCCCAGACATTAACACTGAAGCTTTCTTT.

The genes are TRBV5-6 and TRBJ1-1; perhaps TRBD1 as D (6 bases). V was pared by 3 bases and J by 3 bases, with 18 bases between. CDR1 is SGHDT and CDR2 is YYEEEE in the germline V gene. The CDR3 spans 16 residues. The CDR3 DNA sequence: TGTGCCAGCAGCTCCCGGGACGTGGGGGCGCACACTGAAGCTTTCTTT. It translates to CASSSRDVGAHTEAFF.

Notes on this clone: The identical CDR3 is also encoded by other nucleotide sequences in the sample. The chain joins TRBV5-1 to TRBJ1-6; D uncertain. The CDR3 runs to 16 residues. Trimming removed 0 bases from V and 0 bases from J, with 7 bases in between. Germline lookup yields CDR1 SGHRS and CDR2 YFSETQ. The DNA for the CDR3 is TGCGCCAGCAGCTTGGTGGGGAGCTCCTATAATTCACCCCTCCACTTT. This sequence encodes CASSLVGSSYNSPLHF.

This sequence joins TRBV6-1 and TRBJ2-3; TRBD2 aligns across 12 bases. V was clipped by 4 bases and J by 0 bases; unmatched bases: 8. The CDR3 contains 18 residues. Germline V CDR1 and CDR2: MNHNS, SASEGT. The DNA of the CDR3 is TGTGCCAGCAGTGCCGGACTAGCGGGATCGACTAGCACAGATACGCAGTATTTT. The encoded protein is CASSAGLAGSTSTDTQYF.

The CDR3 loop reads CASNEGAGGQPQHF. Written as DNA, the CDR3 is TGTGCCAGCAACGAAGGGGCGGGGGGTCAGCCCCAGCATTTT. This chain joins TRBV28 and TRBJ1-5; TRBD1 is a possible D gene (5 bases). The V end was cut by 7 bases, the J end by 6 bases, with 16 bases between. Per the germline V gene, CDR1 is MDHEN and CDR2 is SYDVKM. The CDR3 extends over 14 amino acids.

This clone was seen a single time. V gene TRBV2 combines with J gene TRBJ1-5; D is uncertain. Trimming stripped 5 bases from V and 2 bases from J, with 10 bases between. Per the germline V gene, CDR1 is SNHLY and CDR2 is FYNNEI. CDR3 length equals 14 residues. CDR3 coding DNA: TGTGCCAGCAGTAGCCTCTCCGGCAATCAGCCCCAGCATTTT. Its translation is CASSSLSGNQPQHF.

The chain recombines TRBV3-1 (or the pseudogene TRBV3-2) with TRBJ2-7; D is ambiguous. In germline, CDR1 is LGHDT, CDR2 YNNKEL (reference sequence). The length of the CDR3 is 12 residues. Trimming took off 1 base at V and 3 bases at J, with 4 bases between the two ends. The CDR3 coding sequence is TGTGCCAGCAGCCAAGGCGGCTACGAGCAGTACTTC. Protein product: CASSQGGYEQYF.

V usage is TRBV5-7 and J usage is TRBJ1-2; possibly TRBD1 for D (6 bases). Being an ORF, TRBV5-7 has a function that is uncertain. V was cut by 5 bases and J by 0 bases, with 20 bases left in between. CDR3 length: 17 residues. CDR3 nucleotide sequence: TGTGCCAGCAGATATCGGACAGATCTGAGCTCTAACTATGGCTACACCTTC. Amino acid sequence: CASRYRTDLSSNYGYTF.

The CDR3 sequence: CAISSGGAYPEQYF. CDR3 DNA: TGTGCCATCAGTAGCGGGGGGGCCTATCCCGAGCAGTACTTC. The gene calls are TRBV10-3 and TRBJ2-7; TRBD2 matches 10 bases. The trim removed 5 bases at V and 6 bases at J, leaving 7 bases unmatched. Germline CDR1 ENHRY, CDR2 SYGVKD. CDR3 length: 14 amino acids.

This rearrangement joins TRBV30 to TRBJ2-5; D may be TRBD2 (5 bases). The V gene lost 7 bases and the J gene lost 4 bases, with 19 bases spanning the gap. The CDR3 is made up of 14 amino acids. Germline V gene sequence: CDR1 GTSNPN, CDR2 SVGIG (reference sequence). The CDR3, as DNA: TGTGCCTCGCGATGGACGGGGTTGGGAGAGACCCAGTACTTC. It encodes CASRWTGLGETQYF.

The rearrangement joins TRBV30 to TRBJ1-2, with D hard to call. CDR3 length: 13 amino acids. Germline loops: CDR1 GTSNPN, CDR2 SVGIG (reference sequence). V lost 1 base, J lost 4 bases, and 10 bases lay in between. The CDR3 here is CAWSALRGYGYTF. The DNA for the CDR3 is TGTGCCTGGAGTGCCCTACGGGGCTATGGCTACACCTTC. The variable domain in full, completed from reference TRBV30 and TRBJ1-2, reads SQTIHQWPATLVQPVGSPLSLECTVEGTSNPNLYWYRQAAGRGLQLLFYSVGIGQISSEVPQNLSASRPQDRQFILSSKKLLLSDSGFYLCAWSALRGYGYTFGSGTRLTVV.

V gene TRBV11-1 combines with J gene TRBJ2-7; maybe TRBD1 (5 bases). Germline loops: CDR1 SGHAT, CDR2 FQDESV (reference sequence). The CDR3 sequence is 14 residues long. Between the trimmed V and J ends, which lost 5 bases and 2 bases, there was a span of 13 bases. The CDR3 is CASSTTVLTYEQYF. The CDR3 bases are TGTGCCAGCAGCACGACAGTTCTGACCTACGAGCAGTACTTC.

The V call is TRBV5-4, the J call TRBJ2-7; 7 bases align to TRBD1. The CDR3 is made up of 11 amino acids. Looked up from germline, CDR1 is SGHNT and CDR2 is YYREEE (reference sequence). J gave up 12 bases and V 3 bases, and 6 bases lay outside the gene matches. The CDR3 reads CASSSTGARYF. The CDR3 nucleotides are TGTGCCAGCAGCTCAACAGGGGCGCGGTACTTC.

J is TRBJ2-3 and V is TRBV7-2, with a possible D match to TRBD1 (5 bases). In germline, CDR1 is SGHTA, CDR2 FQGNSA. The V end was cut by 2 bases, the J end by 10 bases, with 10 bases between. This CDR3 contains 12 residues. The CDR3 DNA reads as TGTGCCAGCAGCTTAAATATACAGGCGCAGTATTTT. Translation: CASSLNIQAQYF. Based on the CDR3 plus reference TRBV7-2 and TRBJ2-3, the full variable domain is GAGVSQSPSNKVTEKGKDVELRCDPISGHTALYWYRQSLGQGLEFLIYFQGNSAPDKSGLPSDRFSAERTGGSVSTLTIQRTQQEDSAVYLCASSLNIQAQYFGPGTRLTVL.

The chain has TRBV18 and TRBJ2-3, with 8 positions matching TRBD1. Germline V CDR1 and CDR2: KGHSH, LQKENI. The CDR3 extends over 16 amino acids. V was pared by 2 bases and J by 1 base, with 5 bases of the junction left unmatched. In nucleotides, the CDR3 is TGTGCCAGCTCACCATACGGACAGGGAGGCACAGATACGCAGTATTTT. It yields the protein CASSPYGQGGTDTQYF.

The chain is built from TRBV7-2 and TRBJ2-7; D not resolved. This CDR3 has 13 amino acids. The germline V and J ends were trimmed by 0 bases and 3 bases, with 6 bases remaining between them. Germline loops: CDR1 SGHTA, CDR2 FQGNSA. CDR3 nucleotide sequence: TGTGCCAGCAGCTTAGCCAGGCTCTACGAGCAGTACTTC. Protein sequence: CASSLARLYEQYF.

This chain joins TRBV6-5 and TRBJ2-1; 8 nucleotides agree with TRBD1. The germline V gene has CDR1 MNHEY and CDR2 SVGAGI. CDR3 size: 14 residues. V was clipped by 2 bases and J by 5 bases; unmatched bases: 2. CDR3 residues: CASSYPGQDNEQFF. CDR3 in DNA: TGTGCCAGCAGTTACCCGGGACAGGACAATGAGCAGTTCTTC.

The V and J genes are TRBV4-2 and TRBJ2-3, with D possibly TRBD2 on 5 matching bases. CDR3 length equals 14 residues. V was pared by 0 bases and J by 3 bases, with 7 bases between. Per germline, CDR1 LGHNA and CDR2 YNFKEQ. CDR3 bases: TGTGCCAGCAGCCAAGACCGAGGGACAGATACGCAGTATTTT. It specifies CASSQDRGTDTQYF.